Listed below are T cell receptor beta chains from one sample, sequenced in a study of T cell responses to AZD1222 COVID-19 vaccine. Sequencing used immunoSEQ multiplex PCR; TCRdb keeps in-frame clones, though not all of them. This table has 85,000 to 100,000 clones, approximately 90% appearing once. Specimen: peripheral blood, collected on day 0 of AZD1222 vaccination. The receptors shown here come from an adult in good health. Each CDR3 is given without its conserved first and last residue. The size of a clone is reported for some rows only, either as once, few or many, or as a class for expanded clones.

v_gene	abundance	CDR3aa
TRBV7-8	NA	ASSLGAGNPYEQY
TRBV4-2	once	ASSGKGGASTDTQY
TRBV6-1	once	ASSSPGSGNTIY
TRBV6-5	NA	ASSYRDRGEKLF
TRBV2	NA	ASRQEGPINQPQH
TRBV5-1	NA	ASSPDRGIGNTIY
TRBV21-1	NA	ASSSREGPYGYT
TRBV11-2	NA	ASSLEHQETQY
TRBV5-5	NA	ASSLLWTGTYEQY
TRBV6-2/TRBV6-3	NA	ASSYEAGEIYEQY
TRBV28	NA	ASNRDRGYQPQH
TRBV2	NA	ASSRDSSNLHNSPLH
TRBV5-1	NA	ASSLGLAGGNEQF
TRBV20-1	NA	SATVQPLTF
TRBV18	NA	ASSPPRGNEKLF
TRBV5-1	NA	ASSPDRDTTNEKLF
TRBV19	once	ASSPISGTGDRGYT
TRBV3-1/TRBV3-2	NA	ASSLTPGQIYSGANVLT
TRBV5-1	NA	ASSLAPGYGYT